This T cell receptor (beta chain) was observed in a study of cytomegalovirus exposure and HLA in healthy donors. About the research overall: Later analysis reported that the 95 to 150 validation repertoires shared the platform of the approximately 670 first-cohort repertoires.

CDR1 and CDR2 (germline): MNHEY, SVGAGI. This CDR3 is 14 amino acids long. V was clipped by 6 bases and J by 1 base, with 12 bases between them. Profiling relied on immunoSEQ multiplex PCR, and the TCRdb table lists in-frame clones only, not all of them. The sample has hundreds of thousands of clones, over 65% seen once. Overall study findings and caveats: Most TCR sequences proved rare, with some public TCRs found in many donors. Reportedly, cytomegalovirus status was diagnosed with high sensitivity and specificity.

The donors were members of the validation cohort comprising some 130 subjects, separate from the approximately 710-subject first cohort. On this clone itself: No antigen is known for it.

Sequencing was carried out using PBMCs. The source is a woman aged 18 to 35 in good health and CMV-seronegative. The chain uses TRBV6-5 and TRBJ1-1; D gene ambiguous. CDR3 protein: CASRRTVENTEAFF. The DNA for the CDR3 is TGTGCCAGCAGACGGACGGTAGAGAACACTGAAGCTTTCTTT.